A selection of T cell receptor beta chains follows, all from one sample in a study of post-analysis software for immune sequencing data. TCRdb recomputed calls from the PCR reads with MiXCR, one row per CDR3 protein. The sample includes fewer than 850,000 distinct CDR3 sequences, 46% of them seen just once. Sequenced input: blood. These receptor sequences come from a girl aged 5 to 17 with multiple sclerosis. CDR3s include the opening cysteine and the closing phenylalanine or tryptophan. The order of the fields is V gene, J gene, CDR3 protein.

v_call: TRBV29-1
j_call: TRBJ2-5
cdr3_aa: CSVAPGGTQYF

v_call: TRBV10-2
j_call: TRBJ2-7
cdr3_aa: CASSARLAGVTYEQYF

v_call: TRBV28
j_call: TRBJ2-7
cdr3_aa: CASSLTGGILYEQYF

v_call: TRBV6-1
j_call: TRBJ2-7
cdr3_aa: CASSDRDWDEQYF

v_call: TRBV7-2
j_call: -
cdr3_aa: CASSSRLAGAGEQYF

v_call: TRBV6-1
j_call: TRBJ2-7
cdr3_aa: CASSEAPGSSYEQYF

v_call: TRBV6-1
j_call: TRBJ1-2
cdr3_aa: CASNPILRGYTF

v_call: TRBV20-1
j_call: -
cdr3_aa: CSAIGSRVYNEQYF

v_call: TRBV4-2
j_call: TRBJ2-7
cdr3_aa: CASSQVAGEHYEQYF

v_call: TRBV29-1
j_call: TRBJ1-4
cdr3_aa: CSVALGEANEKRFF

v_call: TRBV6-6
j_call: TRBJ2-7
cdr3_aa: CASSYTEGGSYEQYF